These T cell receptor beta chains were read from a single sample in a study of vaccination and CD4 T cells after COVID-19. TCRdb re-derived calls from the PCR reads in MiXCR, one entry per CDR3 protein. The profile shows 20,000 or so distinct CDR3 sequences, approximately 29% of them singletons. For these receptors, no antigen is known. The specimen sequenced was cultured CD4+ T cells from blood. These receptor sequences come from a human donor with COVID-19. Each CDR3 is given with its conserved first and last residue. D genes are given only for firm matches. The size field is filled for only some rows; it gives once, few, many or a size class.

V gene: TRBV19
J gene: TRBJ2-5
D gene: NA
clone size: NA
CDR3 DNA: TGTGCCAGTAGTGCTCCGGGCCCCATTCCGACCCAGTACTTC
CDR3 protein: CASSAPGPIPTQYF

V gene: TRBV19
J gene: TRBJ2-3
D gene: TRBD2
clone size: NA
CDR3 DNA: TGTGCCAGTAGTCTCCTGGCTAGCGGGGGGGCGACAGATACGCAGTATTTT
CDR3 protein: CASSLLASGGATDTQYF

V gene: TRBV18
J gene: TRBJ1-5
D gene: NA
clone size: few
CDR3 DNA: TGTGCCAGCTCACCATCCGTGGGCAATCAGCCCCAGCATTTT
CDR3 protein: CASSPSVGNQPQHF

V gene: TRBV19
J gene: TRBJ1-2
D gene: TRBD1
clone size: few
CDR3 DNA: TGTGCCAGTAGTCCGTTTGGGGGGGACAGCTTCTATGGCTACACCTTC
CDR3 protein: CASSPFGGDSFYGYTF

V gene: TRBV6-1
J gene: TRBJ2-1
D gene: NA
clone size: few
CDR3 DNA: TGTGCCAGCAGTGAAAGGAGTAATGGGGCGAGGAATGAGCAGTTCTTC
CDR3 protein: CASSERSNGARNEQFF

V gene: TRBV6-2/TRBV6-3
J gene: TRBJ2-7
D gene: TRBD1
clone size: NA
CDR3 DNA: TGTGCCAGCAGTAAGGGACAGGGAATCGACGAGCAGTACTTC
CDR3 protein: CASSKGQGIDEQYF

V gene: TRBV5-4
J gene: TRBJ2-6
D gene: NA
clone size: NA
CDR3 DNA: TGTGCCAGCAGCTTGGATCTCTCTGGGGCCAACGTCCTGACTTTC
CDR3 protein: CASSLDLSGANVLTF

V gene: TRBV20-1
J gene: TRBJ2-4
D gene: TRBD2
clone size: NA
CDR3 DNA: TGCAGTGCGGCACTAGCGGGGGGAGCGGCCAAAAACATTCAGTACTTC
CDR3 protein: CSAALAGGAAKNIQYF

V gene: TRBV29-1
J gene: TRBJ2-5
D gene: TRBD1
clone size: NA
CDR3 DNA: TGCAGCGTCAAAAGGGGGCAGAACCAAGAGACCCAGTACTTC
CDR3 protein: CSVKRGQNQETQYF

V gene: TRBV10-1
J gene: TRBJ1-5
D gene: NA
clone size: NA
CDR3 DNA: TGCGCCAGCAGTGGGGGGGGGCCAGGAGATGGGAATCAGCCCCAGCATTTT
CDR3 protein: CASSGGGPGDGNQPQHF

V gene: TRBV7-9
J gene: TRBJ1-6
D gene: NA
clone size: few
CDR3 DNA: TGTGCCAGCAGCTTAGGGGGGAATTCACCCCTCCACTTT
CDR3 protein: CASSLGGNSPLHF

V gene: TRBV20-1
J gene: TRBJ2-7
D gene: NA
clone size: NA
CDR3 DNA: TGCAGTGCTAGAGACAGTAGGGTCGTGGACGAGCAGTACTTC
CDR3 protein: CSARDSRVVDEQYF

V gene: TRBV4-3
J gene: TRBJ2-2
D gene: NA
clone size: NA
CDR3 DNA: TGCGCCAGCAGCCAAGAGGGGGGCCGGAACACCGGGGAGCTGTTTTTT
CDR3 protein: CASSQEGGRNTGELFF

V gene: TRBV6-1
J gene: TRBJ2-2
D gene: TRBD1
clone size: NA
CDR3 DNA: TGTGCCAGCAGGGACCGGGCACTTCAGGGGGCCGGGAACACCGGGGAGCTGTTTTTT
CDR3 protein: CASRDRALQGAGNTGELFF

V gene: TRBV24-1
J gene: TRBJ1-1
D gene: TRBD1
clone size: medium-sized
CDR3 DNA: TGTGCCACCAGTGATTTGGGCTTGGACAGGCCTACGAATAACACTGAAGCTTTCTTT
CDR3 protein: CATSDLGLDRPTNNTEAFF

V gene: TRBV19
J gene: TRBJ2-7
D gene: NA
clone size: NA
CDR3 DNA: TGTGCCACTGGGACTCGGGGGTACTACGAGCAGTACTTC
CDR3 protein: CATGTRGYYEQYF

V gene: TRBV10-2
J gene: TRBJ1-6
D gene: TRBD1
clone size: NA
CDR3 DNA: TGCGCCAGCAGTGCCTCTCCGGGACAGAGCTCCTATAATTCACCCCTCCACTTT
CDR3 protein: CASSASPGQSSYNSPLHF

V gene: TRBV9
J gene: TRBJ2-1
D gene: TRBD2
clone size: NA
CDR3 DNA: TGTGCCAGCAGCGTATCGGGCGGGGGGCTCACCTACAATGAGCAGTTCTTC
CDR3 protein: CASSVSGGGLTYNEQFF

V gene: TRBV7-8
J gene: TRBJ2-7
D gene: NA
clone size: few
CDR3 DNA: TGTGCCAGCAGCATACGGACCTACGAGCAGTACTTC
CDR3 protein: CASSIRTYEQYF

V gene: TRBV28
J gene: TRBJ1-1
D gene: NA
clone size: NA
CDR3 DNA: TGTGCCAGCAGTCCGGCTCCCGGGGGCACTGAAGCTTTCTTT
CDR3 protein: CASSPAPGGTEAFF

V gene: TRBV18
J gene: TRBJ1-5
D gene: TRBD1
clone size: once
CDR3 DNA: TGTGCCAGCTCACCGCAGCCCGGACAGGGGGGTTTGAGCAATCAGCCCCAGCATTTT
CDR3 protein: CASSPQPGQGGLSNQPQHF

V gene: TRBV6-5
J gene: TRBJ1-2
D gene: TRBD1
clone size: NA
CDR3 DNA: TGTGCCAGCAGTTACTCGGCCCGGACAGGGAGGGCGCGGTATGGCTACACCTTC
CDR3 protein: CASSYSARTGRARYGYTF

V gene: TRBV20-1
J gene: TRBJ1-2
D gene: NA
clone size: NA
CDR3 DNA: TGCAGTGCCAAGGGGGACGGAGATAACTATGGCTACACCTTC
CDR3 protein: CSAKGDGDNYGYTF

V gene: TRBV20-1
J gene: TRBJ2-5
D gene: TRBD2
clone size: few
CDR3 DNA: TGCAGTAGCGGGGGGGCCGGAGAGACCCAGTACTTC
CDR3 protein: CSSGGAGETQYF

V gene: TRBV12-3/TRBV12-4
J gene: TRBJ2-7
D gene: NA
clone size: NA
CDR3 DNA: TGTGCCAGCAGTTTGTCCGATACCCTCTACGAGCAGTACTTC
CDR3 protein: CASSLSDTLYEQYF

V gene: TRBV20-1
J gene: TRBJ1-5
D gene: TRBD1
clone size: few
CDR3 DNA: TGCAGTGCTAGAGCCGGGACAGGGGGCCGCAATCAGCCCCAGCATTTT
CDR3 protein: CSARAGTGGRNQPQHF

V gene: TRBV27
J gene: TRBJ1-4
D gene: NA
clone size: NA
CDR3 DNA: TGTGCCAGCAGTTTATTTTCTCGACCAAGCGAAAAACTGTTTTTT
CDR3 protein: CASSLFSRPSEKLFF

V gene: TRBV5-4
J gene: TRBJ2-2
D gene: TRBD2
clone size: NA
CDR3 DNA: TGTGCCAGCGGGCCAAGCGGGGGATACACCGGGGAGCTGTTTTTT
CDR3 protein: CASGPSGGYTGELFF

V gene: TRBV5-1
J gene: TRBJ2-6
D gene: NA
clone size: NA
CDR3 DNA: TGCGCCAGCAGCTTGGCGCCCGCAGGGATGGGGGCCAACGTCCTGACTTTC
CDR3 protein: CASSLAPAGMGANVLTF

V gene: TRBV7-9
J gene: TRBJ2-3
D gene: TRBD1
clone size: few
CDR3 DNA: TGTGCCAGCAGCTCGACAGGGGCCACAGATACGCAGTATTTT
CDR3 protein: CASSSTGATDTQYF

V gene: TRBV12-3/TRBV12-4
J gene: TRBJ2-7
D gene: TRBD1
clone size: NA
CDR3 DNA: TGTGCCAGCAGCCGGGGGACAGGGGGTCGCGAGCAGTACTTC
CDR3 protein: CASSRGTGGREQYF

V gene: TRBV6-2/TRBV6-3
J gene: TRBJ2-1
D gene: NA
clone size: NA
CDR3 DNA: TGTGCCAGCAGTCTCACAGGGCGGAATGAGCAGTTCTTC
CDR3 protein: CASSLTGRNEQFF

V gene: TRBV27
J gene: TRBJ1-6
D gene: NA
clone size: NA
CDR3 DNA: TGTGCCAGCACCTGGGCGGGGAACTCACCCCTCCACTTT
CDR3 protein: CASTWAGNSPLHF

V gene: TRBV3-1
J gene: TRBJ1-5
D gene: NA
clone size: NA
CDR3 DNA: TGTGCCAGCAGCCAAGCGGTGGGGAGCAATCAGCCCCAGCATTTT
CDR3 protein: CASSQAVGSNQPQHF

V gene: TRBV9
J gene: TRBJ1-1
D gene: TRBD1
clone size: few
CDR3 DNA: TGTGCCAGCAGCGGAAACCGGGGACAGGGGAGCACTGAAGCTTTCTTT
CDR3 protein: CASSGNRGQGSTEAFF

V gene: TRBV7-9
J gene: TRBJ1-4
D gene: NA
clone size: few
CDR3 DNA: TGTGCCAGCAGCCCCACACGACAGGCGGGCGAAAAACTGTTTTTT
CDR3 protein: CASSPTRQAGEKLFF